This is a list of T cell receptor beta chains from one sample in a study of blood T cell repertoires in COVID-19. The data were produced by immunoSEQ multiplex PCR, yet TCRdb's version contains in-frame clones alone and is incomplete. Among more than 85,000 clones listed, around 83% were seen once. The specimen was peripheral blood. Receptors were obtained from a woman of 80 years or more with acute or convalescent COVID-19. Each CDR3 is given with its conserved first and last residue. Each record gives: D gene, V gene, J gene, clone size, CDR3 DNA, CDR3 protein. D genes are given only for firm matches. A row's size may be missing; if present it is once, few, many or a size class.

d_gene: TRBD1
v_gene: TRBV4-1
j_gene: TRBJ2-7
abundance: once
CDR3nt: TGCGCCAGCAGCCAAGATCCCCGACAGGGGAGCTCCTACGAGCAGTACTTC
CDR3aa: CASSQDPRQGSSYEQYF

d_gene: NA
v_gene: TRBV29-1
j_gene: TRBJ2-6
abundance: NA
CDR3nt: TGCAGCGTTGCGGGCTCTGGGGCCAACGTCCTGACTTTC
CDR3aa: CSVAGSGANVLTF

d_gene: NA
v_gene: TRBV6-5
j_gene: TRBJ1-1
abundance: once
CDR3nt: TGTGCCAGCCGCCCGGACCGGGGGAACACTGAAGCTTTCTTT
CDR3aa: CASRPDRGNTEAFF

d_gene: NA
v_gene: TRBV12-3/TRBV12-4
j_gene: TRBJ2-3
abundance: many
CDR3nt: TGTGCCATTCAGTCAGTCGCAGATACGCAGTATTTT
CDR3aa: CAIQSVADTQYF

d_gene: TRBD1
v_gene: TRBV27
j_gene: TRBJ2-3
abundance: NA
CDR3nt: TGTGCCAGGGGGAGGAGCCCGGGACAGGGGATGGATACGCAGTATTTT
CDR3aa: CARGRSPGQGMDTQYF

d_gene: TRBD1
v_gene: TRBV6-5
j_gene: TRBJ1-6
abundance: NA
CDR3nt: TGTGCCAGCAGTCCAGCCGGGACAGGGTATTCACCCCTCCACTTT
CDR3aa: CASSPAGTGYSPLHF

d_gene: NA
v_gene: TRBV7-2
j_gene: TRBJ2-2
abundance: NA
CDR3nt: TGTGCCAGCAGCTTATCTCCTAGCGCGAACACCGGGGAGCTGTTTTTT
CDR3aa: CASSLSPSANTGELFF

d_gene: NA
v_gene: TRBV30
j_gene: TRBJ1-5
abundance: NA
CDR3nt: TGTGCCTGGAGTGTACTGGCAGCAGAGGGGCCCCAGCATTTT
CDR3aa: CAWSVLAAEGPQHF

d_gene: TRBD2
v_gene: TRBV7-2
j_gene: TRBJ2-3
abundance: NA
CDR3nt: TGTGCCAGCAGCTTAGCCCAAGCGGGAGGCACAGATACGCAGTATTTT
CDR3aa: CASSLAQAGGTDTQYF

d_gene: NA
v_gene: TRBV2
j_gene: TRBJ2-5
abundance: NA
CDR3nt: TGTGCCAGCTCTTGGGGGGTTGAGACCCAGTACTTC
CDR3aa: CASSWGVETQYF